Sequencing of this TCR beta chain was carried out in a study of cytomegalovirus exposure and HLA in healthy donors. Study background: The same platform as the roughly 700 first-cohort repertoires was used for the 95 to 150 validation repertoires, a later analysis reported.

Notes on the study in general: In vitro work confirmed that three CMV-associated chains recognize CMV antigens. A subsequent analysis found that TCR clusters from the first cohort also tended to co-occur in the roughly 120 validation repertoires, with roughly 95% of cluster scores above 0. Associated with cytomegalovirus, according to the listing, were 150 to 200 TCR beta chains.

TCRdb's table, derived via immunoSEQ multiplex PCR, lists solely in-frame clones and lacks some. The table has 250,000 or so clones, 87% seen once. Trimming at V came to 5 bases and at J to 4 bases, leaving 10 bases not matched to a gene. Germline-derived CDR1 and CDR2 are SGHRS and YFSETQ. This CDR3 spans 16 amino acids. A word on this clone: Its antigen is not known.

The rearrangement links TRBV5-1 to TRBJ1-4; 8 nucleotides align to TRBD1. The sample was PBMCs. The sequence came from a young man in good health and CMV-seropositive. CDR3 residues: CASSTDGQGINEKLFF. The CDR3 coding sequence is TGCGCCAGCAGTACCGACGGACAGGGCATTAATGAAAAACTGTTTTTT.